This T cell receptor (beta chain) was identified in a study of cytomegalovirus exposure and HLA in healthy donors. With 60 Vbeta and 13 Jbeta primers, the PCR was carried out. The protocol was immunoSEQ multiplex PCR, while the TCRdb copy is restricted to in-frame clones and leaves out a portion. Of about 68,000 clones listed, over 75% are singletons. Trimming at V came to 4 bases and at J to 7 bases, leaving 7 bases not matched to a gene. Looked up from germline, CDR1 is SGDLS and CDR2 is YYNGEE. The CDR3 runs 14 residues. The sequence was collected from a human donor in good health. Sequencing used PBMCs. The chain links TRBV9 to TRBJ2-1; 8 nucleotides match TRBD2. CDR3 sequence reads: CASSTLSGENEQFF. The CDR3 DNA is TGTGCCAGCAGCACTCTTAGCGGGGAGAATGAGCAGTTCTTC. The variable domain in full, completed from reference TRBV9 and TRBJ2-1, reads DSGVTQTPKHLITATGQRVTLRCSPRSGDLSVYWYQQSLDQGLQFLIQYYNGEERAKGNILERFSAQQFPDLHSELNLSSLELGDSALYFCASSTLSGENEQFFGPGTRLTVL.